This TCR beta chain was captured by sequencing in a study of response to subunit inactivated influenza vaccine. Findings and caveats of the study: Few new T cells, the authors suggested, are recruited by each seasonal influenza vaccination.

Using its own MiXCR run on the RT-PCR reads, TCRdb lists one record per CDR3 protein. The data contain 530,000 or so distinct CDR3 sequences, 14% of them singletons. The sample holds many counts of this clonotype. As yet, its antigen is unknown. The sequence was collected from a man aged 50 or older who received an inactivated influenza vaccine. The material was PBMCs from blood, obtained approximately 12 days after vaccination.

The CDR3 nucleotides read TGTGCCAGCAGCCAGACAGGGGTTCGGGATACGCAGTATTTT. As protein: CASSQTGVRDTQYF. The J gene is TRBJ2-3, the V gene TRBV7-2; 8 bases are a match to TRBD1. Trimming removed 5 bases from V and 6 bases from J; junction bases left unmatched: 7. The germline gives CDR1 SGHTA, CDR2 FQGNSA. This CDR3 comprises 14 residues.